Detailed here is one T cell receptor (beta chain). Its antigen is not identified. The data were produced by immunoSEQ multiplex PCR, yet TCRdb's version contains in-frame clones alone and is incomplete. The repertoire has about 10,000 clones, 88% of them found once; the top ten carry 10% to 12%. This entry belongs to a study of OX40 agonist ivuxolimab in advanced cancers. Study-wide context: Dose-escalation patients had hepatocellular carcinoma, melanoma, renal cell or head and neck cancer. Antecedent anti-PD-1, anti-PD-L1 or anti-CTLA-4 therapy was permissible, with under 50% having received some. Overall study findings and caveats: Doses of 0.1 to 3.0 mg/kg were accompanied by clonal expansion of CD4+ and CD8+ blood T cells by week 6.

V lost 0 bases and J 4 bases, leaving 7 bases between the germline ends. Germline assignment: CDR1 SGHTS and CDR2 YDEGEE. This CDR3 comprises 13 residues. Samples of blood were obtained at baseline, on cycle 4 day 1, and on cycle 7 day 1. The sequencing here drew on CD4+ or CD8+ T cells sorted from blood, taken in a trial of the OX40 agonist ivuxolimab. This clonotype was obtained from an adult with an advanced solid tumor such as melanoma, head and neck, liver or kidney cancer. The chain recombines TRBV5-8 with TRBJ1-2; no clear D. CDR3 nucleotide sequence: TGTGCCAGCAGCTTGGATTACAGCTATGGCTACACCTTC. Its translation: CASSLDYSYGYTF.